Listed here are 26 T cell receptor beta chains from one sample, sequenced in a study of blood T cell repertoires in COVID-19 (dated by TCRdb to 2020 to 2021). Libraries were prepared through the immunoSEQ multiplex PCR assay. TCRdb re-hosts the immuneACCESS table, in-frame sequences only. Its copies lack some clones; in the studies checked, an unresolved V gene accounts for under half of them, and the cause for the rest is not known. The table for this sample lists more than 65,000 clones; 70% to 90% of them were counted only once. Together, the top ten hold under 9.5% of the sample. Sequencing was carried out using peripheral blood. The receptors here all came from a man in his fifties with acute or convalescent COVID-19.

Here the CDR3 reads CASSGQLNPGNTIYF. CDR3 nucleotides: TGTGCCAGCAGTGGACAGTTAAACCCTGGAAACACCATATATTTT. The V call is TRBV2, the J call TRBJ1-3; weak D call: TRBD1 (5 bases). The germline CDR1 and CDR2 sequences are SNHLY and FYNNEI. The CDR3 contains 15 residues. Between the trimmed V and J ends, which lost 4 bases and 2 bases, there was a span of 12 bases.

This chain joins TRBV7-3 and TRBJ2-1, with TRBD2 identical over 9 bases. Germline V gives CDR1 SGHTA, CDR2 FQGTGA. V shed 1 base, J shed 4 bases, and the junction held 14 bases outside the gene matches. The CDR3 spans 19 residues. CDR3 bases: TGTGCCAGCAGCTTAAGTTCTCGCGGGGGGGCGCGGTGGTACAATGAGCAGTTCTTC. This translates into CASSLSSRGGARWYNEQFF. The entire variable domain, with the rest obtained from reference TRBV7-3 and TRBJ2-1, is as follows: GAGVSQTPSNKVTEKGKYVELRCDPISGHTALYWYRQSLGQGPEFLIYFQGTGAADDSGLPNDRFFAVRPEGSVSTLKIQRTERGDSAVYLCASSLSSRGGARWYNEQFFGPGTRLTVL.

The chain has TRBV9 and TRBJ2-3; 9 positions match TRBD2. Trimming at V came to 1 base and at J to 1 base, leaving 4 bases not matched to a gene. CDR3 length: 16 amino acids. Per the germline V gene, CDR1 is SGDLS and CDR2 is YYNGEE. The CDR3 sequence is CASSVRASGGTDTQYF. CDR3 nucleotide sequence: TGTGCCAGCAGCGTAAGGGCTAGCGGGGGCACAGATACGCAGTATTTT.

The chain is built from TRBV6-5 and TRBJ1-2, with 7 nucleotides matching TRBD1. Germline CDR1 MNHEY, CDR2 SVGAGI. V shed 6 bases and J 8 bases; nucleotides not matched to a gene: 15. The CDR3 covers 15 residues. CDR3 amino acids: CASRLTAGQEPGYTF. The DNA for the CDR3 is TGTGCCAGCAGACTCACCGCCGGACAGGAGCCCGGCTACACCTTC.

The rearrangement uses TRBV7-3 and TRBJ2-1; a possible D gene is TRBD1 (7 bases). Germline assignment: CDR1 SGHTA and CDR2 FQGTGA. CDR3 length: 15 residues. Trimming stripped 2 bases from V and 7 bases from J, with 15 bases between. The CDR3 spells CASSLSGGHLNEQFF. The CDR3 DNA is TGTGCCAGCAGCTTATCAGGGGGGCACTTAAATGAGCAGTTCTTC.

This clone was found once. J is TRBJ2-3 and V is TRBV7-3; 9 bases align to TRBD2. V shed 1 base, J shed 5 bases, and the junction held 7 bases outside the gene matches. Germline lookup yields CDR1 SGHTA and CDR2 FQGTGA. The CDR3 runs 16 residues. CDR3 sequence reads: CASSLRSSGGQDTQYF. CDR3 sequence (DNA): TGTGCCAGCAGCTTAAGATCCAGCGGGGGGCAAGATACGCAGTATTTT.

The chain uses TRBV7-2 and TRBJ2-5; possibly TRBD2 for D (6 bases). Trimming shortened V by 1 base and J by 5 bases, and 17 bases separated the two germline ends. This CDR3 is built from 16 residues. Germline CDR1 SGHTA, CDR2 FQGNSA. In nucleotides, the CDR3 is TGTGCCAGCAGCTTAGATCCGGGGGAATGGTTGGAGACCCAGTACTTC. Translation gives CASSLDPGEWLETQYF.

This chain connects TRBV6-5 to TRBJ1-6, with 9 bases that match TRBD1. J was trimmed by 10 bases and V by 6 bases; bases with no gene match: 4. The CDR3 is 13 amino acids. In germline, CDR1 is MNHEY, CDR2 SVGAGI. In DNA, the CDR3 is TGTGCCAGCAGAGGGACAGGGAACTCACCCCTCCACTTT. This codes for CASRGTGNSPLHF.

The CDR3 DNA follows: TGTGCCAGCAGCCTGGAGGGGGGGGCGAATGAAAAACTGTTTTTT. It translates to CASSLEGGANEKLFF. The rearrangement uses TRBV11-2 and TRBJ1-4; D may be TRBD1 (6 bases). The CDR3 has 15 amino acids. Trimming took 5 bases from V and 5 from J, leaving 15 bases between them. From germline, CDR1 is SGHAT and CDR2 FQNNGV.

The V and J genes are TRBV11-2 and TRBJ2-1; 7 bases align to TRBD1. Germline-derived CDR1 and CDR2 are SGHAT and FQNNGV. J was trimmed by 2 bases and V by 5 bases; bases with no gene match: 3. CDR3 size: 14 residues. The CDR3 DNA reads as TGTGCCAGCAGCCTGGGGACAGCCTACAATGAGCAGTTCTTC. This codes for CASSLGTAYNEQFF.

V gene TRBV9 combines with J gene TRBJ1-1; TRBD1 aligns across 8 bases. J gave up 11 bases and V 4 bases, and 13 bases lay outside the gene matches. CDR3 length equals 14 residues. The V gene's germline CDR1 is SGDLS and CDR2 YYNGEE. CDR3 protein: CASSSQGGQVEAFF. The DNA of the CDR3 is TGTGCCAGCAGCTCCCAAGGGGGACAGGTCGAGGCTTTCTTT.

The chain couples TRBV3-1 (or the pseudogene TRBV3-2) to TRBJ1-2, with 7 bases that match TRBD1. Trimming at V came to 0 bases and at J to 11 bases, leaving 6 bases not matched to a gene. The CDR3 spans 13 residues. Germline V CDR1 and CDR2: LGHDT, YNNKEL (reference sequence). CDR3 region: CASSQENRGGYTF. CDR3 bases: TGTGCCAGCAGCCAAGAAAACAGGGGAGGATACACCTTC.

V is TRBV4-1 and J is TRBJ1-3; D possibly corresponds to TRBD1 (5 bases). CDR3 size: 14 residues. CDR1 and CDR2 (germline): MGHRA, YSYEKL. The V gene lost 8 bases and the J gene lost 1 base, with 12 bases spanning the gap. CDR3 loop: CASADRVSGNTIYF. The CDR3 coding sequence is TGCGCCAGCGCCGACAGAGTTTCTGGAAACACCATATATTTT.

The chain is built from TRBV7-2 and TRBJ2-7; 9 bases align to TRBD2. With 5 bases clipped from V and 5 bases from J, the junction kept 10 bases outside the gene matches. CDR1 is SGHTA, CDR2 FQGNSA, per germline. This CDR3 has 15 residues. CDR3 nucleotides: TGTGCCAGCAGCCCTCACCAGGCGGGGGGGAACGAGCAGTACTTC. It yields the protein CASSPHQAGGNEQYF.

This chain joins TRBV19 and TRBJ1-1; 9 nucleotides match TRBD1. CDR3 length: 14 residues. Germline trimming cut 4 bases from V and 4 bases from J; bases unmatched to any gene: 4. Germline assignment: CDR1 LNHDA and CDR2 SQIVND (reference sequence). The CDR3 DNA reads TGTGCCAGTAGTACTAACAGGGGGCTCACTGAAGCTTTCTTT. As protein: CASSTNRGLTEAFF.

This clone has just one count. Other DNA variants within this sample encode the same CDR3. This chain connects TRBV15 to TRBJ1-1; D not certain. CDR3 length equals 15 residues. Germline loops: CDR1 LNHNV, CDR2 YYDKDF (reference sequence). The V and J ends lost 0 bases and 1 base respectively, with 9 bases between them. The CDR3 nucleotides read TGTGCCACCAGCAGAGATTTGGCAGGGAACACTGAAGCTTTCTTT. As protein: CATSRDLAGNTEAFF.

The rearrangement joins TRBV5-1 to TRBJ2-3; D unresolved. CDR3 size: 11 residues. Per the germline V gene, CDR1 is SGHRS and CDR2 is YFSETQ. Between the trimmed V and J ends, which lost 7 bases and 5 bases, there was a span of 8 bases. CDR3 in amino acids: CASPAGDTQYF. The CDR3, as DNA: TGCGCCAGCCCCGCCGGAGATACGCAGTATTTT. Drawing the rest from reference TRBV5-1 and TRBJ2-3, the complete variable domain is KAGVTQTPRYLIKTRGQQVTLSCSPISGHRSVSWYQQTPGQGLQFLFEYFSETQRNKGNFPGRFSGRQFSNSRSEMNVSTLELGDSALYLCASPAGDTQYFGPGTRLTVL.

The rearrangement uses TRBV19 and TRBJ1-4, with 7 bases identical to TRBD1. V lost 7 bases and J lost 3; bases outside the gene matches: 5. The CDR3 covers 14 residues. Germline V CDR1 and CDR2: LNHDA, SQIVND (reference sequence). This CDR3 reads CASNRQGSNEKLFF. Written as DNA, the CDR3 is TGTGCCAGTAATCGACAGGGTTCTAATGAAAAACTGTTTTTT.

V usage is TRBV6-1 and J usage is TRBJ2-3, with D perhaps TRBD2 (6 bases). This CDR3 is 17 amino acids long. Per the germline V gene, CDR1 is MNHNS and CDR2 is SASEGT. With 4 bases removed from V and 0 bases from J, the gap between germline ends came to 17 bases. The CDR3 DNA is TGTGCCAGCAGTGTCGGACTAACTCTTATTAGCACAGATACGCAGTATTTT. Its translation: CASSVGLTLISTDTQYF.

This clone came up once. The chain joins TRBV6-5 to TRBJ2-1, with 9 bases matching TRBD2. Losses at the gene ends were 1 base for V and 8 bases for J; bases not matched to a gene: 6. The CDR3 is 15 amino acids. CDR1 is MNHEY and CDR2 is SVGAGI in the germline V gene. The CDR3, as DNA: TGTGCCAGCAGTTACTTAAGCGGGGGGAGGGATGAGCAGTTCTTC. Translation gives CASSYLSGGRDEQFF.

This chain uses TRBV30 with TRBJ2-3; TRBD1 aligns across 10 bases. CDR1 and CDR2 (germline): GTSNPN, SVGIG (reference sequence). The CDR3 sequence is 14 residues long. J lost 4 bases, V lost 2 bases, and 3 bases had no gene match. CDR3 nucleotide sequence: TGTGCCTGGAGTACCGGACAGGGGGCAGATACGCAGTATTTT. Translation: CAWSTGQGADTQYF.

The chain links TRBV3-1 (or the pseudogene TRBV3-2) to TRBJ1-4; 9 positions agree with TRBD1. The CDR3 has 15 residues. The germline V gene encodes CDR1 LGHDT and CDR2 YNNKEL (reference sequence). The trim removed 1 base at V and 8 bases at J, leaving 5 bases unmatched. Here the CDR3 DNA reads TGTGCCAGCAGCCAAGGGGACAGGGAAGGGGAAAAACTGTTTTTT. Translated, it gives CASSQGDREGEKLFF.

This chain joins TRBV30 and TRBJ2-3, with TRBD2 identical over 14 bases. The CDR3 contains 14 residues. V gave up 2 bases and J gave up 8 bases; unmatched junction bases: 3. Germline V lookup: CDR1 GTSNPN, CDR2 SVGIG (reference sequence). As DNA, the CDR3 is TGTGCCTGGAGTACAGGGACTAGCGGGGGTACGCAGTATTTT. Translation gives CAWSTGTSGGTQYF.

This rearrangement joins TRBV7-2 to TRBJ2-2; 10 bases are a match to TRBD1. V shed 7 bases, J shed 5 bases, and the junction held 4 bases outside the gene matches. The CDR3 consists of 14 residues. Germline assignment: CDR1 SGHTA and CDR2 FQGNSA. The CDR3 loop reads CASNRDRGTGELFF. In DNA form, the CDR3 reads TGTGCCAGCAACCGGGACAGGGGAACCGGGGAGCTGTTTTTT.

This chain joins TRBV28 and TRBJ2-7, with D tentatively TRBD2 (6 bases). This CDR3 has 11 amino acids. CDR1 and CDR2 from the germline V gene are MDHEN and SYDVKM. CDR3 loop: CAPGETYEQYV. The DNA of the CDR3 is TGTGCTCCGGGAGAGACCTACGAGCAGTACGTC.

The rearrangement uses TRBV9 and TRBJ2-5; the D gene is possibly TRBD2 (8 bases). The CDR3 length is 15 residues. V was trimmed by 2 bases and J by 2 bases, leaving 13 bases between them. Germline V gene data show CDR1 as SGDLS and CDR2 as YYNGEE. CDR3 sequence reads: CASSVSGTVQETQYF. CDR3 bases: TGTGCCAGCAGCGTTAGCGGGACAGTACAAGAGACCCAGTACTTC.